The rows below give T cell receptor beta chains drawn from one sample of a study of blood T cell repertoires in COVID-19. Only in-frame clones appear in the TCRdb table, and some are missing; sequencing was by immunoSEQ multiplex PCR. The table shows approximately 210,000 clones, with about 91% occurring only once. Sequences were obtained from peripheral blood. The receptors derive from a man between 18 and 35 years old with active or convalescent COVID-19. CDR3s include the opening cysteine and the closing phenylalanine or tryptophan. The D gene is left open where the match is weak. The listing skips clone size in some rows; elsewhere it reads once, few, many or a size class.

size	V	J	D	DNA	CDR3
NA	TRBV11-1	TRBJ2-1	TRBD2	TGTGCCAGCAGCGCGACTAGCGGGTTCCTAGGGGAGCAGTTCTTC	CASSATSGFLGEQFF
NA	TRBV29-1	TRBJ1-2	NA	TGCAGCGTGGCCTCAGGGGCCGGCTATGGCTACACCTTC	CSVASGAGYGYTF
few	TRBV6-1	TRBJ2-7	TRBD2	TGTGCCAGCAGTGGAGCGGGAGGGGTAGTCTACGAGCAGTACTTC	CASSGAGGVVYEQYF
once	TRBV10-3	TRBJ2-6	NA	TGTGCCATCTCCGAAGGGGTTGGGGCCAACGTCCTGACTTTC	CAISEGVGANVLTF
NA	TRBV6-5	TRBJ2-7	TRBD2	TGTGCCAGCGAAGAGCGGGAGTTATACGAGCAGTACTTC	CASEERELYEQYF
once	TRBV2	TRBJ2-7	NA	TGTGCCAGCAGTTACACGACTTACGAGCAGTACTTC	CASSYTTYEQYF
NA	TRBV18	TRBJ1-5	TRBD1	TGTGCCAGCTCGCTTGACAGGGTCGTGGGCAATCAGCCCCAGCATTTT	CASSLDRVVGNQPQHF
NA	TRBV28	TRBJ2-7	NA	TGTGCCAGCAGTTTCTATTACGAGCAGTACTTC	CASSFYYEQYF
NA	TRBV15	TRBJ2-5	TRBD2	TGTGCCACCAGCAGAGCGGCTAGCGGGCAGGGGCAAGAGACCCAGTACTTC	CATSRAASGQGQETQYF
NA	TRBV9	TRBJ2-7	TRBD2	TGTGCCAGCAGCCGACGGACTAGCGGGATGGGGGAGCAGTACTTC	CASSRRTSGMGEQYF
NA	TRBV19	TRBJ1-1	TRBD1	TGTGCCAGTAGTATCAGGGGGCCGGGCACTGAAGCTTTCTTT	CASSIRGPGTEAFF
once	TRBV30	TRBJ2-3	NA	TGTGCCTGGAGTGAGTGGGAGGATGAAGATACGCAGTATTTT	CAWSEWEDEDTQYF
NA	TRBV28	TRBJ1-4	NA	TGTGCCAGCAGTGGACTGGAAAAACTGTTTTTT	CASSGLEKLFF
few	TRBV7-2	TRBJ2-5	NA	TGTGCCAGCAGCTTGGGTGGGAGGGAGACCCAGTACTTC	CASSLGGRETQYF
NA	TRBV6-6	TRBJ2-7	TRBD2	TGTGCCAGCATCGCCGGGACTAGCGGGACCTACGAGCAGTACTTC	CASIAGTSGTYEQYF
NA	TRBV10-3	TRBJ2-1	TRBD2	TGTGCCACCGCGGGACTAGCCAACAATGAGCAGTTCTTC	CATAGLANNEQFF
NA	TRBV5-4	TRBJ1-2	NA	TGTGCCAGCAGTGATGACAGCTATGGCTACACCTTC	CASSDDSYGYTF
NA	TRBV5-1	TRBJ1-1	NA	TGCGCCAGCAGCTCGACCGGGGGGAACACTGAAGCTTTCTTT	CASSSTGGNTEAFF
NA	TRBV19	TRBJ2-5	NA	TGTGCCAGTAGTATAGATCACGGGAGCGAGACCCAGTACTTC	CASSIDHGSETQYF
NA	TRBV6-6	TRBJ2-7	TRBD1	TGTGCCAGCACTATCTCGGGACAGGGGGGATACGAGCAGTACTTC	CASTISGQGGYEQYF
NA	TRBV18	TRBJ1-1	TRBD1	TGTGCCAGCTCACCCCCCGGGACAGGGCGGGCTGAAGCTTTCTTT	CASSPPGTGRAEAFF
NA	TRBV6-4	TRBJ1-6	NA	TGTGCCAGCAGTGGTATGGAGTCACCCCTCCACTTT	CASSGMESPLHF
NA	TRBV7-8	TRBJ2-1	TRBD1	TGTGCCAGCAGTGCGTCGGGGACAGGAAAGTTCTTC	CASSASGTGKFF
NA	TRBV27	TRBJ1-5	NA	TGTGCCAGCAGGGGGGCCAGGGTCAGTTTCAGCAATCAGCCCCAGCATTTT	CASRGARVSFSNQPQHF
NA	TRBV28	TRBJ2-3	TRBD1	TGTGCCAGCACCCTCCTCTCAGGGGGCGGGGATACGCAGTATTTT	CASTLLSGGGDTQYF
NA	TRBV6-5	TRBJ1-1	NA	TGTGCCAGCAGTTATGGTTTTCCGGGAGCTGAAGCTTTCTTT	CASSYGFPGAEAFF
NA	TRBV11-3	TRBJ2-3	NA	TGTGCCAGCAGCCCGAACTCAGGGTCAGATACGCAGTATTTT	CASSPNSGSDTQYF
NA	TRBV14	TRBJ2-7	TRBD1	TGTGCCAGCAGCCAAGCCGAGGCCGGACAGGCCCTGACCTACGAGCAGTACTTC	CASSQAEAGQALTYEQYF
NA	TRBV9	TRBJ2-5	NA	TGTGCCAGCAGCGTAGCTCAGCGGGAGACCCAGTACTTC	CASSVAQRETQYF
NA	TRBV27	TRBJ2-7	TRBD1	TGTGCCAGCAGTTTATCTCCAGGGGGAACCTACGAGCAGTACTTC	CASSLSPGGTYEQYF
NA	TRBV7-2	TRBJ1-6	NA	TGTGCCAGCAGCTTAGGGGCCTCGTCCCCACCCCTCCACTTT	CASSLGASSPPLHF
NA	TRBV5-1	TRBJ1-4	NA	TGCGCCCGCAGCCCGGGGGGGGTGGCAACTAATGAAAAACTGTTTTTT	CARSPGGVATNEKLFF
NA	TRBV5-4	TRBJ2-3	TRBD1	TGTGCCAGCAGCCGGCCGGGACAGGGTATCGCAGATACGCAGTATTTT	CASSRPGQGIADTQYF
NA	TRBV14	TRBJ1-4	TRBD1	TGTGCCAGCAGCCAGGATGCCGGGACAGGTTTAGTTGGGAATGAAAAACTGTTTTTT	CASSQDAGTGLVGNEKLFF
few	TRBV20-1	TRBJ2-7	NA	TGCAGTGCTAGGTCTACTTACGAGCAGTACTTC	CSARSTYEQYF
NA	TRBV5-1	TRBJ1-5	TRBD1	TGCGCCAGCAGCTTGGGGGACAGCAGCAATCAGCCCCAGCATTTT	CASSLGDSSNQPQHF
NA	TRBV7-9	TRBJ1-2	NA	TGTGCCAGCAGCTTATCAGATGGGGGGTCGCGCGGCTACACCTTC	CASSLSDGGSRGYTF
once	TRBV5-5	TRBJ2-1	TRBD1	TGTGCCAGCAGCCCAGCAGCGGACAGGCGACTTGGGTACAATGAGCAGTTCTTC	CASSPAADRRLGYNEQFF
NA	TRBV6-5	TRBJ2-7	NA	TGTGCCGAAGGGCGACTCGGGGACACCTCCTACGAGCAGTACTTC	CAEGRLGDTSYEQYF
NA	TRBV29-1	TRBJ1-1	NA	TGCAGCGGACACAAGAACACTGAAGCTTTCTTT	CSGHKNTEAFF